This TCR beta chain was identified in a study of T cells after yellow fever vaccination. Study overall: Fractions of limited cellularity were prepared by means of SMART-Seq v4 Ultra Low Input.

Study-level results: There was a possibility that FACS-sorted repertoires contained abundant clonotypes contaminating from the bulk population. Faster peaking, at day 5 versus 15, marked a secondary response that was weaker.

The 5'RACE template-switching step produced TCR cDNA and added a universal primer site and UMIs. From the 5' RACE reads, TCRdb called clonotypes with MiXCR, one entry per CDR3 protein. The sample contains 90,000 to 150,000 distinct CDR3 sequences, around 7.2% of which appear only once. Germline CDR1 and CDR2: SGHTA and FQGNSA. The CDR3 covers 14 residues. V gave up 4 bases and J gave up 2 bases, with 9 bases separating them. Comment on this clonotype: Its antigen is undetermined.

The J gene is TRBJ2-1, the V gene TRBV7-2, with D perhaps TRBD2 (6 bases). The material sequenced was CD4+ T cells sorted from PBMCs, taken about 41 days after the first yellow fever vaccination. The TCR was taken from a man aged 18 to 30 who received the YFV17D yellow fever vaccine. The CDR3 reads CASSSGTPYNEQFF. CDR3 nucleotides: TGTGCCAGCAGCTCAGGGACTCCCTACAATGAGCAGTTCTTC.